This passage covers 22 T cell receptor beta chains from one sample sequenced in a study of graft-versus-host responses after intestinal transplantation. The antigens of these receptors remain unknown. Profiled with immunoSEQ multiplex PCR; TCRdb holds only in-frame clones, not every one. The sample carries just over 85,000 clones, 85% to 95% recorded once. The sequencing here drew on unstimulated CD8+ T cells sorted from spleen or lymph node cells, taken before transplant. The source of these receptors is a human donor who was the organ donor for an intestinal transplant.

This rearrangement joins TRBV7-9 to TRBJ2-3; 8 bases are a match to TRBD2. This CDR3 has 15 amino acids. Germline values: CDR1 SEHNR, CDR2 FQNEAQ (reference sequence). The junction had 6 bases not matched to a gene; V was cut back by 1 base and J by 6 bases. CDR3: CASSLVLRGVDTQYF. The DNA for the CDR3 is TGTGCCAGCAGCTTAGTGTTGCGGGGGGTCGATACGCAGTATTTT.

The gene calls are TRBV11-2 and TRBJ2-7; D gene ambiguous. The V gene lost 2 bases and the J gene lost 0 bases, with 8 bases spanning the gap. The CDR3 runs to 14 residues. CDR1 is SGHAT, CDR2 FQNNGV, per germline. CDR3: CASSLLSVSYEQYF. DNA of the CDR3: TGTGCCAGCAGCTTATTGAGCGTCTCCTACGAGCAGTACTTC.

The chain couples TRBV5-1 to TRBJ1-2, with D maybe TRBD1 (5 bases). V gave up 3 bases and J gave up 8 bases, with 23 bases separating them. The V gene's germline CDR1 is SGHRS and CDR2 YFSETQ. This CDR3 comprises 16 residues. The CDR3 region is CASSSERDSGLKGYTF. CDR3 nucleotides: TGCGCCAGCAGCTCCGAACGGGACTCCGGTCTTAAGGGCTACACCTTC.

This rearrangement joins TRBV5-1 to TRBJ2-1; 8 nucleotides align to TRBD2. CDR1 is SGHRS, CDR2 YFSETQ, per germline. This CDR3 region has 16 residues. V gave up 7 bases and J gave up 6 bases; unmatched junction bases: 15. The CDR3 reads CASPTQRGRLGNEQFF. Here the CDR3 DNA reads TGCGCCAGCCCCACACAGCGGGGGCGTCTCGGCAATGAGCAGTTCTTC.

J is TRBJ2-7 and V is TRBV9; D is possibly TRBD2 (6 bases). The length of the CDR3 is 14 residues. Trimming pared 4 bases from V and 2 bases from J, leaving 13 bases between. The germline gives CDR1 SGDLS, CDR2 YYNGEE. For the CDR3, the DNA is TGTGCCAGCAGCTCAGGACTATCGACCTACGAGCAGTACTTC. Translating gives CASSSGLSTYEQYF.

The rearrangement links TRBV19 to TRBJ1-2; TRBD1 matches 9 bases. Germline lookup yields CDR1 LNHDA and CDR2 SQIVND (reference sequence). This CDR3 has 13 residues. Losses at the gene ends were 9 bases for V and 5 bases for J; bases not matched to a gene: 7. CDR3 loop: CASSYGTGYGYTF. The CDR3 nucleotides read TGTGCCAGCTCCTACGGGACAGGGTATGGCTACACCTTC.

The V and J genes are TRBV5-6 and TRBJ1-2; TRBD1 might be the D (6 bases). V lost 1 base, J lost 0 bases, and 19 bases lay in between. CDR3 size: 18 residues. Germline V gene lookup returns CDR1 SGHDT and CDR2 YYEEEE. For the CDR3, the DNA is TGTGCCAGCAGCTTGAACAGGGACCTAAGTGGGTCTAACTATGGCTACACCTTC. Amino acid sequence: CASSLNRDLSGSNYGYTF.

The chain employs TRBV2 and TRBJ1-1; 7 bases align to TRBD1. Trimming cost V 8 bases and J 1 base; bases outside gene matches: 7. The CDR3 is made up of 14 amino acids. Looked up from germline, CDR1 is SNHLY and CDR2 is FYNNEI. CDR3 in amino acids: CASWSRTGNTEAFF. CDR3 bases: TGTGCCAGCTGGTCCCGGACAGGGAACACTGAAGCTTTCTTT.

The chain carries TRBV9 and TRBJ2-1, with 9 bases matching TRBD2. J lost 8 bases, V lost 3 bases, and 15 bases had no gene match. Germline V gene lookup returns CDR1 SGDLS and CDR2 YYNGEE. The CDR3 is 17 residues long. DNA of the CDR3: TGTGCCAGCAGCGGCCAGGGCGAGGTAGCGGGGGCGGATGAGCAGTTCTTC. Protein sequence: CASSGQGEVAGADEQFF.

The chain joins TRBV6-6 to TRBJ1-3, with D possibly matching TRBD1 (6 bases). The CDR3 is made up of 15 amino acids. Trimming took off 7 bases at V and 4 bases at J, with 17 bases between the two ends. Per the germline V gene, CDR1 is MNHNY and CDR2 is SVGAGI (reference sequence). The CDR3 spells CASTRGGLLGNTIYF. CDR3 coding DNA: TGTGCCAGCACCCGAGGGGGTTTATTGGGAAACACCATATATTTT.

This rearrangement joins TRBV10-3 to TRBJ2-2; 7 bases map to TRBD1. V lost 8 bases to trimming and J lost 6 bases; unmatched junction nucleotides: 3. CDR1 and CDR2 from the germline V gene are ENHRY and SYGVKD. The CDR3 covers 12 residues. This CDR3 is CAISGGSGELFF. CDR3 coding DNA: TGTGCCATCTCAGGGGGTTCCGGGGAGCTGTTTTTT.

A remark on this clone: Germline and junction disagree at one end, which may indicate a read error. V and J are TRBV7-9 and TRBJ1-2; D unclear. The CDR3 consists of 14 residues. From germline, CDR1 is SEHNR and CDR2 FQNEAQ (reference sequence). CDR3 in DNA: TGTGCCAGCAACTTAGGTTCCATGAACTATGGCTACACCTTC. Its translation is CASNLGSMNYGYTF.

The rearrangement uses TRBV4-3 and TRBJ2-2; perhaps TRBD2 as D (7 bases). The V and J ends lost 0 bases and 4 bases respectively, with 15 bases between them. The CDR3 has 17 residues. The germline CDR1 and CDR2 sequences are LGHNA and YSLEER. The CDR3 spells CASSQDLGGGTTGELFF. The CDR3 DNA sequence: TGCGCCAGCAGCCAAGATCTGGGAGGGGGGACCACCGGGGAGCTGTTTTTT.

Here the CDR3 DNA reads TGTGCCAGCAAGGGACTCCCCCACTCTGGAAACACCATATATTTT. Encoded protein: CASKGLPHSGNTIYF. The genes are TRBV6-5 and TRBJ1-3; weak D call: TRBD1 (5 bases). Germline V gene data show CDR1 as MNHEY and CDR2 as SVGAGI. The ends were cut back, 7 bases at V and 0 bases at J, with 13 bases in the middle. The CDR3 is 15 residues long.

V is TRBV5-1 and J is TRBJ2-1; 9 nucleotides agree with TRBD1. With 0 bases clipped from V and 6 bases from J, the junction kept 1 base outside the gene matches. There are 14 residues in the CDR3. The germline gives CDR1 SGHRS, CDR2 YFSETQ. DNA for the CDR3: TGCGCCAGCAGCTTGGGGGACAGGGTCAATGAGCAGTTCTTC. Translated, it gives CASSLGDRVNEQFF.

The V call is TRBV5-6, the J call TRBJ2-5; tentatively, D is TRBD1 (5 bases). Trimming shortened V by 4 bases and J by 1 base, and 14 bases separated the two germline ends. CDR1 and CDR2 (germline): SGHDT, YYEEEE. The CDR3 is made up of 15 amino acids. The CDR3 spells CASSIDAGIQETQYF. The CDR3, as DNA: TGTGCCAGCAGCATCGACGCAGGGATCCAAGAGACCCAGTACTTC.

In regard to this clone: It is unclear where the CDR3 begins or ends on the DNA, so no DNA is shown, and the CDR3 is as TCRdb lists it. The J gene is TRBJ2-3, the V gene TRBV11-3; TRBD1, the table's D call, was not compared with the DNA. Germline-derived CDR1 and CDR2 are SGHNT and YENEEA. The CDR3 is made up of 14 amino acids, end residues included. The CDR3 reads CASSFGPGDLAQYF.

V usage is TRBV27 and J usage is TRBJ2-7, with D perhaps matching TRBD2 (5 bases). There are 12 residues in the CDR3. V was cut by 6 bases and J by 4 bases, with 10 bases left in between. CDR1 and CDR2 (germline): MNHEY, SMNVEV (reference sequence). CDR3 nucleotides: TGTGCCAGCAGGGGAGAGGTGTACGAGCAGTACTTC. Protein product: CASRGEVYEQYF.

The chain has TRBV9 and TRBJ1-6, with 9 bases identical to TRBD1. Germline trimming cut 2 bases from V and 11 bases from J; bases unmatched to any gene: 5. CDR3 size: 14 residues. The germline gives CDR1 SGDLS, CDR2 YYNGEE. The CDR3 reads CASSVRTGVAPLHF. The CDR3 DNA reads TGTGCCAGCAGCGTCCGGACAGGGGTTGCACCCCTCCACTTT.

The rearrangement uses TRBV4-2 and TRBJ2-1; TRBD2 agrees at 9 bases. The CDR3 sequence is 15 residues long. V was pared by 0 bases and J by 9 bases, with 6 bases of the junction left unmatched. Germline V gene lookup returns CDR1 LGHNA and CDR2 YNFKEQ. Here the CDR3 reads CASSQEWRGGGEQFF. CDR3 DNA sequence: TGTGCCAGCAGCCAAGAATGGCGGGGGGGCGGTGAGCAGTTCTTC.

This rearrangement joins TRBV19 to TRBJ1-5; tentative D call: TRBD1 (6 bases). CDR3 length: 15 residues. The V and J ends lost 2 bases and 1 base respectively, with 9 bases between them. CDR1 and CDR2 from the germline V gene are LNHDA and SQIVND (reference sequence). The CDR3 DNA is TGTGCCAGTAGTATAATGGGACACAGCAATCAGCCCCAGCATTTT. Translating gives CASSIMGHSNQPQHF. The whole variable domain, remainder taken from reference TRBV19 and TRBJ1-5, is DGGITQSPKYLFRKEGQNVTLSCEQNLNHDAMYWYRQDPGQGLRLIYYSQIVNDFQKGDIAEGYSVSREKKESFPLTVTSAQKNPTAFYLCASSIMGHSNQPQHFGDGTRLSIL.

The rearrangement uses TRBV4-2 and TRBJ2-7; 7 bases match TRBD1. The CDR3 loop spans 16 amino acids. CDR1 LGHNA and CDR2 YNFKEQ come from the germline V gene. With 4 bases clipped from V and 3 bases from J, the junction kept 12 bases outside the gene matches. In nucleotides, the CDR3 is TGTGCCAGCAGCCCGATCGGACAGGACGGGGACTACGAGCAGTACTTC. The encoded protein is CASSPIGQDGDYEQYF.